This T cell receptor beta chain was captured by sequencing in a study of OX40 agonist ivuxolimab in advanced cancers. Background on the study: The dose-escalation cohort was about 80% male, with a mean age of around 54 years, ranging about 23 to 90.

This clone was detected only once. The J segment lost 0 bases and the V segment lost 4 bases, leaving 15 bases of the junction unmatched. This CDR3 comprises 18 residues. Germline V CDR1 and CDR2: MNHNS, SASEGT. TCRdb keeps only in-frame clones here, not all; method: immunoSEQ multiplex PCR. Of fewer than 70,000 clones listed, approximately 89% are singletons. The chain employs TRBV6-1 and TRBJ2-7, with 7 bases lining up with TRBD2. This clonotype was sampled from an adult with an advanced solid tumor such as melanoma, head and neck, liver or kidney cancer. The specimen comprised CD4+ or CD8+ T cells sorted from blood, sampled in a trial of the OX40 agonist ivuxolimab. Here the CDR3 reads CASSVKPLGASGSYEQYF. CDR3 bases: TGTGCCAGCAGTGTAAAACCACTTGGGGCTAGCGGCTCCTACGAGCAGTACTTC.